This record looks at one TCR beta chain sequence and its context. Its target is unknown. Hyperthyroidism counted as stable given no ophthalmopathy within 18 months of follow-up. Patients were diagnosed from clinical symptoms, serum thyroxine, TRAb, thyroid ultrasound and orbital computed tomography. In germline, CDR1 is LNHDA, CDR2 SQIVND (reference sequence). V dropped 3 bases and J dropped 3 bases, with 18 bases sitting between them. The CDR3 spans 16 residues. This specimen belongs to a study of Graves' ophthalmopathy and Graves' hyperthyroidism. Overall study results and limits: Ophthalmopathy progression was predicted with 70% to 71% sensitivity and about 72% specificity. Blood samples also showed most expanded thyroid clonotypes exceeding 0.001 frequency.

Amplified material comprised TCR beta CDR3 regions derived from RNA transcripts. A first-round RT-PCR used HTBI primers, followed by a second-round multiplex PCR. Each CDR3 protein is one row after TCRdb ran MiXCR on the multiplex PCR reads. The profile shows about 620,000 distinct CDR3 sequences, around a fifth of them singletons. This chain joins TRBV19 and TRBJ2-7; the D gene is possibly TRBD2 (6 bases). Sequencing was performed on peripheral blood. The receptor's source is a young woman with stable Graves' hyperthyroidism. Some clones in this sample may be carry-over from other donors' samples. Here the CDR3 DNA reads TGTGCCAGTAGTATTGGTCTACCGGGACTGGTCTACGAGCAGTACTTC. Protein: CASSIGLPGLVYEQYF.